The TCR beta chain described here comes from a study of Ad26.COV2.S vaccination and SARS-CoV-2 variants. A remark on this clone: Its specificity is not known.

Findings and limits, study-wide: Placebo recipients had lower spike-specific TCR breadth than vaccine recipients.

Sequenced by immunoSEQ multiplex PCR; TCRdb stores in-frame clones only, minus some. The sample consists of 100,000 or so clones, over 70% of them appearing once. The CDR3 has 14 amino acids. V gave up 7 bases and J gave up 1 base, with 13 bases separating them. The germline V gene encodes CDR1 MRHNA and CDR2 SNTAGT. The receptor's source is a human donor who had recovered from COVID-19. The sequencing here drew on peripheral blood, taken after recovery from COVID-19. This sequence joins TRBV6-4 and TRBJ1-1; no clear D gene. CDR3 loop: CASKGEDGNTEAFF. CDR3 DNA: TGTGCCAGCAAGGGCGAGGACGGGAACACTGAAGCTTTCTTT.